Listed below are T cell receptor beta chains from one sample, sequenced in a study of cytomegalovirus exposure and HLA in healthy donors. Sequencing was performed with immunoSEQ multiplex PCR; in TCRdb, only in-frame clones are kept and a portion is missing. The profile shows some 140,000 clones, almost 85% of them singletons. Sequenced input: PBMCs. These receptors all come from a woman in her 30s in good health and CMV-seronegative. The CDR3 runs from the conserved cysteine through the conserved F or W. A D gene is named only where the DNA matches it firmly. Clone size is not always given. Where it is, it says once, few, many or a class for expanded clones.

>TRBJ1-3|.|TRBV5-1|16|.
CASSLGPRDSGNTIYF
TGCGCCAGCAGCTTGGGACCGAGGGACTCTGGAAACACCATATATTTT
>TRBJ2-7|TRBD1|TRBV19|16|.
CASSLSTGQGGYEQYF
TGTGCCAGTAGTTTATCGACGGGACAGGGGGGCTACGAGCAGTACTTC
>TRBJ2-7|TRBD1|TRBV2|14|.
CASSRDRSSYEQYF
TGTGCCAGCAGTAGGGACAGGAGCTCCTACGAGCAGTACTTC
>TRBJ1-1|.|TRBV9|13|.
CASSVSGVTEAFF
TGTGCCAGCAGCGTGTCAGGGGTCACTGAAGCTTTCTTT
>TRBJ1-2|.|TRBV6-5|14|.
CASSYSLAGQGYTF
TGTGCCAGCAGTTACTCCCTGGCAGGTCAAGGCTACACCTTC
>TRBJ1-5|.|TRBV7-8|15|.
CASSQDRVSNQPQHF
TGTGCCAGCAGCCAGGACAGAGTTAGCAATCAGCCCCAGCATTTT
>TRBJ2-3|.|TRBV6-1|11|.
CASKNSDTQYF
TGTGCCAGTAAGAATAGCGATACGCAGTATTTT
>TRBJ2-7|TRBD1|TRBV7-9|16|.
CASSRWGQGARYEQYF
TGTGCCAGCAGCCGTTGGGGACAGGGGGCGAGGTACGAGCAGTACTTC
>TRBJ2-1|TRBD2|TRBV2|16|.
CASSERGTSSYNEQFF
TGTGCCAGCAGTGAAAGGGGGACTAGCTCCTACAATGAGCAGTTCTTC
>TRBJ2-7|.|TRBV14|15|.
CASSVYQGSRYEQYF
TGTGCCAGCAGCGTATACCAGGGAAGTAGGTACGAGCAGTACTTC
>TRBJ1-6|.|TRBV7-9|16|.
CASSSSGGGSNSPLHF
TGTGCCAGCAGCTCCTCGGGGGGGGGCAGTAATTCACCCCTCCACTTT
>TRBJ1-6|.|TRBV9|16|.
CASSAVQGTRNSPLHF
TGTGCCAGCAGCGCGGTACAGGGTACCCGTAATTCACCCCTCCACTTT
>TRBJ2-2|.|TRBV18|13|.
CASSGGDTGELFF
TGTGCCAGCTCAGGGGGCGACACCGGGGAGCTGTTTTTT
>TRBJ2-5|.|TRBV5-1|15|few
CASSLGGGAEETQYF
TGCGCCAGCAGCTTGGGGGGCGGAGCCGAGGAGACCCAGTACTTC
>TRBJ2-1|.|TRBV7-2|11|.
CASSPGGVEFF
TGTGCCAGCAGCCCCGGAGGGGTGGAGTTCTTC
>TRBJ2-5|TRBD1|TRBV5-4|14|.
CASSPDRGVETQYF
TGTGCCAGCAGCCCGGACAGGGGGGTAGAGACCCAGTACTTC
>TRBJ1-2|.|TRBV27|13|.
CASSFKGHYGYTF
TGTGCCAGCAGTTTTAAGGGGCACTATGGCTACACCTTC
>TRBJ2-3|TRBD2|TRBV19|15|.
CASSQAAGGKNTQYF
TGTGCCAGTTCCCAAGCAGCGGGGGGGAAAAATACGCAGTATTTT
>TRBJ2-3|.|TRBV11-1|17|.
CASSLGISGPSTDTQYF
TGTGCCAGCAGCTTAGGGATTAGCGGCCCTAGCACAGATACGCAGTATTTT
>TRBJ2-7|TRBD2|TRBV7-2|14|.
CASSHQGTSDEQYF
TGTGCCAGCAGCCACCAGGGGACTAGCGACGAGCAGTACTTC
>TRBJ2-1|.|TRBV5-1|15|.
CASRPTASSYNEQFF
TGCGCCAGCAGGCCAACAGCTTCCTCCTACAATGAGCAGTTCTTC
>TRBJ1-5|.|TRBV4-1|13|.
CASSQSGNQPQHF
TGCGCCAGCAGCCAAAGCGGCAATCAGCCCCAGCATTTT
>TRBJ1-5|.|TRBV5-1|15|.
CASSLGTGDNQPQHF
TGCGCCAGCAGCTTGGGGACGGGAGATAATCAGCCCCAGCATTTT
>TRBJ1-2|.|TRBV5-4|15|.
CASSSKSTDIYGYTF
TGTGCCAGCAGCTCAAAAAGTACCGACATCTATGGCTACACCTTC
>TRBJ2-1|TRBD2|TRBV4-2|17|.
CASSQYAGTSGGAASFF
TGTGCCAGCAGCCAATACGCCGGGACTAGCGGGGGGGCCGCGTCGTTCTTC
>TRBJ1-1|.|TRBV7-2|13|few
CASSPPLVRGAFF
TGTGCCAGCAGCCCCCCTCTGGTCCGCGGAGCTTTCTTT
>TRBJ2-7|TRBD2|TRBV4-3|15|.
CASSQDQLAGKEQYF
TGCGCCAGCAGCCAAGATCAGCTAGCGGGGAAAGAGCAGTACTTC
>TRBJ2-1|TRBD2|TRBV18|16|.
CASSPLAGESYNEQFF
TGTGCCAGCTCACCCCTAGCGGGGGAATCGTACAATGAGCAGTTCTTC
>TRBJ1-1|.|TRBV21-1|19|.
CASSPSIHGDRQGYTEAFF
TGTGCCAGCAGCCCATCCATCCACGGAGATAGACAGGGATACACTGAAGCTTTCTTT
>TRBJ1-3|TRBD1|TRBV7-6|17|.
CASSLGGQSFSGNTIYF
TGTGCCAGCAGCTTGGGGGGACAGTCCTTCTCTGGAAACACCATATATTTT
>TRBJ1-1|.|TRBV20-1|8|.
CSAREGAF
TGCAGTGCTAGGGAGGGAGCCTTT
>TRBJ2-5|TRBD2|TRBV5-6|17|.
CASSLAGSGGSPETQYF
TGTGCCAGCAGCTTGGCCGGGAGTGGCGGGAGTCCGGAGACCCAGTACTTC
>TRBJ2-2|TRBD2|TRBV5-1|14|.
CASQRGSNTGELFF
TGCGCCAGTCAGCGGGGTTCGAACACCGGGGAGCTGTTTTTT
>TRBJ2-7|TRBD1|TRBV5-6|15|.
CASSVLPGQGYEQYF
TGTGCCAGCAGCGTACTACCGGGACAGGGCTACGAGCAGTACTTC
>TRBJ1-5|TRBD1|TRBV6-5|15|.
CASGQGGYSNQPQHF
TGTGCCAGCGGACAGGGAGGCTATAGCAATCAGCCCCAGCATTTT